The entry below gives a single T cell receptor beta chain sequence along with its context. Its antigen is currently unknown. The data originate from a study of shared clonotypes between healthy human individuals. Whole-study results and caveats: Non-shared clonotypes had lower generation probabilities than clonotypes shared by all four sorted-subset donors. How much donors shared clonotypes was expected to be affected by sequencing depth.

The CDR3 covers 14 residues. V lost 7 bases and J 1 base, leaving 14 bases between the germline ends. Germline lookup yields CDR1 GTSNPN and CDR2 SVGIG (reference sequence). Within Nashville, Tennessee resided all donors, each a Caucasian adult. Deep-level assay runs were performed. TCRdb's table, derived via immunoSEQ multiplex PCR, lists solely in-frame clones and lacks some. In the table there are approximately 980,000 clones, about 80% of which are singletons. The clonotype comes from a man aged 18 to 30 in good health. The specimen was memory CD4+ T cells sorted from blood. Subset here: CD45RA-negative fraction. The genes are TRBV30 and TRBJ1-5; D remains ambiguous. Here the CDR3 reads CASDTSVSNQPQHF. CDR3 nucleotide sequence: TGTGCCTCAGATACTTCAGTGAGCAATCAGCCCCAGCATTTT.